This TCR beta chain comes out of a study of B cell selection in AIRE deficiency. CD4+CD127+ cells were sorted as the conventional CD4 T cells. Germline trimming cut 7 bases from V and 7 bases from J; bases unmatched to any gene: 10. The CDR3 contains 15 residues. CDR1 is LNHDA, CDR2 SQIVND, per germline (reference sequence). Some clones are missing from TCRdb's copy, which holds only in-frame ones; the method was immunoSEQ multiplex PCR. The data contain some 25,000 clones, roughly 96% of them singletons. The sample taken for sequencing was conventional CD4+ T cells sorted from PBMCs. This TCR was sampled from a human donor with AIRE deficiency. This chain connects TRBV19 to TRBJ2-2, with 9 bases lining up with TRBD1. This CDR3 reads CASTDRQGEGGELFF. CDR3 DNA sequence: TGTGCCAGTACCGATCGACAGGGGGAGGGCGGGGAGCTGTTTTTT.